This TCR beta chain was profiled in a study of blood T cell repertoires in COVID-19. At the level of the study: The United States, Italy and Spain were the sources of the acute and convalescent COVID-19 samples.

Per the authors' pipeline: Reference gene primer amplification gave estimated nucleated cell counts. Here immunoSEQ multiplex PCR was the method, and the copy in TCRdb shows in-frame clones only, minus some. V, J and clone size reflect that table, while D and trimming were determined from the DNA. The repertoire consists of roughly 86,000 clones, with over 70% occurring once and the leading ten covering roughly 8.2%. CDR3 size: 15 residues. The V and J ends lost 7 bases and 4 bases, in that order; junction bases with no gene match: 6. Germline V gene sequence: CDR1 SGHTA, CDR2 FQGTGA. The table lists this clone with a count of one.

This clonotype was obtained from a man aged 45-65 years who had recovered from COVID-19. V and J are TRBV7-3 and TRBJ2-2; 10 bases align to TRBD1. Sequencing input: peripheral blood. CDR3 residues: CASTDDRGPTGELFF. CDR3 bases: TGTGCCAGCACCGACGACAGGGGGCCCACCGGGGAGCTGTTTTTT.